The 2 T cell receptor beta chains given below trace back to one sample, sequenced in a study of cytomegalovirus exposure and HLA in healthy donors. The repertoire was sequenced with immunoSEQ multiplex PCR; TCRdb's copy has only in-frame clones and lacks some. The data show roughly 120,000 clones, around nine tenths seen once. Input material: PBMCs. The source is a man younger than 30 in good health and CMV-seropositive.

The CDR3 DNA reads TGTGCCAGCAAAACAGGGTCGGGGTATATGAGGACGCAGTATTTT. Protein product: CASKTGSGYMRTQYF. The chain employs TRBV28 and TRBJ2-3, with D maybe TRBD1 (6 bases). CDR3 length: 15 residues. Deletions cut 7 bases from V and 9 bases from J, with 23 bases between. Germline CDR1 reads MDHEN; CDR2 reads SYDVKM.

V and J are TRBV27 and TRBJ1-3; D perhaps matches TRBD1 (6 bases). The CDR3 runs to 14 residues. Trimming cost V 5 bases and J 3 bases, with 11 bases left between them. Per the germline V gene, CDR1 is MNHEY and CDR2 is SMNVEV (reference sequence). CDR3 nucleotide sequence: TGTGCCAGCAGTAAAGGGGGTGGTGGAAACACCATATATTTT. Its protein is CASSKGGGGNTIYF.